The 18 T cell receptor beta chains reported below all come from one sample, sequenced in a study of cytotoxic CD8 clonotypes in ibrutinib-treated CLL. Only in-frame clones appear in the TCRdb table, and some are missing; sequencing was by immunoSEQ multiplex PCR. The sample shows 120,000 to 150,000 clones, 85% to 95% of them seen only once. The sample in question was PBMCs, obtained after 12 months of ibrutinib treatment. These receptors all stem from a human donor with chronic lymphocytic leukemia.

This clone was detected only a few times. V is TRBV13 and J is TRBJ2-1, with 8 bases aligning to TRBD2. J lost 3 bases, V lost 0 bases, and 7 bases had no gene match. The CDR3 consists of 17 residues. Germline loops: CDR1 PRHDT, CDR2 FYEKMQ (reference sequence). CDR3 residues: CASSLGGSSGSYNEQFF. The CDR3 nucleotides read TGTGCCAGCAGCTTAGGGGGGTCCAGCGGGAGCTACAATGAGCAGTTCTTC.

CDR3: CASSLGGQGALYSNQPQHF. The CDR3, as DNA: TGTGCCAGCAGCTTGGGGGGACAGGGCGCGCTCTATAGCAATCAGCCCCAGCATTTT. The chain recombines TRBV5-4 with TRBJ1-5, with 9 bases identical to TRBD1. This CDR3 is built from 19 residues. CDR1 and CDR2 (germline): SGHNT, YYREEE (reference sequence). Trimming removed 0 bases from V and 0 bases from J; junction bases left unmatched: 10.

Here the CDR3 reads CASSYGGNQPQHF. CDR3 in DNA: TGTGCCAGCAGTTACGGGGGAAATCAGCCCCAGCATTTT. The chain has TRBV6-5 and TRBJ1-5; tentatively, D is TRBD1 (5 bases). The CDR3 consists of 13 residues. V lost 2 bases to trimming and J lost 4 bases, with 6 bases between them. Germline V gene lookup returns CDR1 MNHEY and CDR2 SVGAGI.

The rearrangement links TRBV9 to TRBJ2-2, with no clear D. The V end lost 4 bases, the J end lost 7 bases, and 11 bases lay between the germline ends. There are 13 residues in the CDR3. Looked up from germline, CDR1 is SGDLS and CDR2 is YYNGEE. The CDR3 loop reads CASSPQIGGELFF. CDR3 DNA sequence: TGTGCCAGCAGCCCACAGATCGGCGGGGAGCTGTTTTTT.

This sequence joins TRBV29-1 and TRBJ2-5; D ambiguous. The CDR3 extends over 11 amino acids. V lost 5 bases to trimming and J lost 5 bases, with 9 bases between them. Germline values: CDR1 SQVTM, CDR2 ANQGSEA. The CDR3 DNA reads as TGCAGCGTTTTGGGATACGAGACCCAGTACTTC. Translated, it gives CSVLGYETQYF.

This clone appeared once. The CDR3 nucleotides are TGTGCCACCTCCCTGAACTATGGCTACACCTTC. It yields the protein CATSLNYGYTF. The rearrangement links TRBV6-6 to TRBJ1-2; D call uncertain. Germline lookup yields CDR1 MNHNY and CDR2 SVGAGI (reference sequence). The CDR3 has 11 residues. V was pared by 10 bases and J by 2 bases, with 8 bases between.

The chain recombines TRBV2 with TRBJ2-5; TRBD1 aligns across 8 bases. Germline values: CDR1 SNHLY, CDR2 FYNNEI. Trimming removed 2 bases from V and 4 bases from J; junction bases left unmatched: 6. The CDR3 runs 15 residues. The CDR3 nucleotides are TGTGCCAGCAGTGAACGAGAAGGACAGGGAGAGACCCAGTACTTC. Encoded protein: CASSEREGQGETQYF.

The V gene is TRBV7-9, the J gene TRBJ2-1, with D possibly being TRBD1 (7 bases). The germline V gene encodes CDR1 SEHNR and CDR2 FQNEAQ (reference sequence). The V and J ends lost 4 bases and 6 bases respectively, with 13 bases between them. This CDR3 has 14 amino acids. Here the CDR3 reads CASSSPQGGNEQFF. CDR3 nucleotides: TGTGCCAGCAGCTCGCCTCAGGGGGGCAATGAGCAGTTCTTC.

This sequence joins TRBV7-3 and TRBJ2-3; TRBD2 matches at 9 bases. The trim removed 5 bases at V and 2 bases at J, leaving 8 bases unmatched. Germline CDR1 reads SGHTA; CDR2 reads FQGTGA. The CDR3 totals 16 residues. The CDR3 loop is CASSQLAGPPTDTQYF. DNA for the CDR3: TGTGCCAGCAGCCAACTAGCGGGCCCACCCACAGATACGCAGTATTTT.

The chain is built from TRBV11-2 and TRBJ2-3; 8 nucleotides align to TRBD2. J was trimmed by 0 bases and V by 8 bases; bases with no gene match: 7. Germline CDR1 and CDR2: SGHAT and FQNNGV. The CDR3 sequence is 15 residues long. The CDR3 nucleotides read TGTGCCAGCCGAGAACTAGCGGCTAGCACAGATACGCAGTATTTT. It is translated as CASRELAASTDTQYF.

CDR3 loop: CASSLLREVPDTQYF. The DNA for the CDR3 is TGTGCCAGCAGCTTATTGCGGGAGGTTCCAGATACGCAGTATTTT. The chain couples TRBV7-2 to TRBJ2-3; 8 bases match TRBD2. CDR3 size: 15 residues. Germline lookup yields CDR1 SGHTA and CDR2 FQGNSA. V trimming: 2 bases; J trimming: 4 bases; junction bases outside the gene matches: 5.

The chain has TRBV15 and TRBJ1-5; the D is unclear. Between the trimmed V and J ends, which lost 3 bases and 1 base, there was a span of 7 bases. Per germline, CDR1 LNHNV and CDR2 YYDKDF (reference sequence). The CDR3 length is 14 residues. The CDR3 sequence: CATSSGRSNQPQHF. CDR3 bases: TGTGCCACCAGCAGCGGCAGAAGCAATCAGCCCCAGCATTTT.

The rearrangement uses TRBV27 and TRBJ2-7; 8 bases are shared with TRBD2. The CDR3 sequence is 15 residues long. V lost 3 bases and J lost 7; bases outside the gene matches: 11. Germline values: CDR1 MNHEY, CDR2 SMNVEV (reference sequence). The CDR3 DNA sequence: TGTGCCAGCAGTTTCTTCCAGCGGGAGAGGGGGGAGCAGTACTTC. The encoded protein is CASSFFQRERGEQYF.

This chain uses TRBV28 with TRBJ1-3, with 7 positions matching TRBD1. From germline, CDR1 is MDHEN and CDR2 SYDVKM. V lost 6 bases and J lost 0; bases outside the gene matches: 5. This CDR3 comprises 15 residues. The DNA of the CDR3 is TGTGCCAGCAGGTCCGGGACAGCCTCTGGAAACACCATATATTTT. The encoded protein is CASRSGTASGNTIYF.

The chain recombines TRBV2 with TRBJ2-7; D is ambiguous. V dropped 5 bases and J dropped 3 bases, with 11 bases sitting between them. CDR1 is SNHLY and CDR2 is FYNNEI in the germline V gene. The CDR3 totals 13 residues. The CDR3 DNA sequence: TGTGCCAGCAGTACAGACCGTAACTACGAGCAGTACTTC. Translated: CASSTDRNYEQYF.

The genes are TRBV7-9 and TRBJ1-2, with D possibly being TRBD1 (5 bases). Germline V gene sequence: CDR1 SEHNR, CDR2 FQNEAQ (reference sequence). V was trimmed by 3 bases and J by 3 bases, leaving 8 bases between them. This CDR3 is 13 amino acids long. The CDR3 spells CASSFVRDYGYTF. The CDR3 coding sequence is TGTGCCAGCAGCTTCGTCAGGGACTATGGCTACACCTTC.

This chain uses TRBV5-1 with TRBJ2-5; D is possibly TRBD1 (5 bases). V lost 4 bases, J lost 4 bases, and 20 bases lay in between. Germline CDR1 and CDR2: SGHRS and YFSETQ. The CDR3 is made up of 16 amino acids. CDR3 nucleotides: TGCGCCAGCAGCCCAATGCCCGGCACTGGGGCAGAGACCCAGTACTTC. Protein sequence: CASSPMPGTGAETQYF.

The V call is TRBV6-6, the J call TRBJ2-7; D may be TRBD2 (5 bases). Germline CDR1 and CDR2: MNHNY and SVGAGI (reference sequence). The V end lost 10 bases, the J end lost 3 bases, and 16 bases lay between the germline ends. This CDR3 spans 13 amino acids. In DNA form, the CDR3 reads TGTGCCACCCGACCGACTACGGACTACGAGCAGTACTTC. The encoded protein is CATRPTTDYEQYF.